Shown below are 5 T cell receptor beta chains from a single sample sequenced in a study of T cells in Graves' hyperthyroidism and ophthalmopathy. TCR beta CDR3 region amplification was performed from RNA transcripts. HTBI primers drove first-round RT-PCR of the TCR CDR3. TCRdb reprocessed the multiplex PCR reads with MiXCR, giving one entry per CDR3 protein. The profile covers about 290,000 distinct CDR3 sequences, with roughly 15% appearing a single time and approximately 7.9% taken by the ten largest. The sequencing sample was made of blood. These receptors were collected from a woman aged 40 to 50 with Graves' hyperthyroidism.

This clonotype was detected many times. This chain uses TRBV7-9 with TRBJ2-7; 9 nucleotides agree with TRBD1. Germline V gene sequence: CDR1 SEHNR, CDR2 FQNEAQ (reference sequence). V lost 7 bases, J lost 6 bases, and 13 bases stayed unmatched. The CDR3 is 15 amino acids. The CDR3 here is CASTPQGQGLFEQYF. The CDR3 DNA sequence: TGTGCCAGCACCCCCCAGGGACAGGGTCTTTTCGAGCAGTACTTC.

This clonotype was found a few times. The CDR3 DNA sequence: TGTGCCAGCCGGGGGGTGGGGAACACTGAAGCTTTCTTT. It specifies CASRGVGNTEAFF. The chain carries TRBV2 and TRBJ1-1, with D maybe TRBD1 (5 bases). The CDR3 loop spans 13 amino acids. Deletions cut 8 bases from V and 1 base from J, with 11 bases between. CDR1 SNHLY and CDR2 FYNNEI come from the germline V gene.

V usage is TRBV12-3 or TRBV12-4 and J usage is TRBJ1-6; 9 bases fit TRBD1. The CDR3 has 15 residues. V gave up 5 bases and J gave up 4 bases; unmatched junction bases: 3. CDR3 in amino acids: CASSLGTGYNSPLHF. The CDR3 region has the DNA TGTGCCAGCAGTCTTGGGACAGGGTATAATTCACCCCTCCACTTT.

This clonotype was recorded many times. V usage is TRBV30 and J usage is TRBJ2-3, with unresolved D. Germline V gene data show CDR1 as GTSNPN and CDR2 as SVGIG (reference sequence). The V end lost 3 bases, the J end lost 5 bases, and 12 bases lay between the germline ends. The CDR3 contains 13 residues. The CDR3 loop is CAWSLRTGDTQYF. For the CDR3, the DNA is TGTGCCTGGAGCCTCAGGACGGGAGATACGCAGTATTTT.

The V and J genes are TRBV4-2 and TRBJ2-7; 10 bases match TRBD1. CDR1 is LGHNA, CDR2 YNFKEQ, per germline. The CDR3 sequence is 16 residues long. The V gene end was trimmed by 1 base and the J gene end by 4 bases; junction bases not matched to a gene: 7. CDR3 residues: CASSQATGTGVYEQYF. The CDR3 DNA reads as TGTGCCAGCAGCCAAGCCACCGGGACAGGGGTGTACGAGCAGTACTTC.